The T cell receptor (beta chain) under discussion was sequenced for a study of CD8+CD57+ T cells in acquired aplastic anemia. Turning to the study itself: Around 3.5 ug was the average amount of DNA from sorted CD4+ and CD8+ cells.

The CDR3 is 13 amino acids. J lost 2 bases, V lost 1 base, and 1 base had no gene match. Germline values: CDR1 DFQATT, CDR2 SNEGSKA (reference sequence). Genomic DNA, the template, was used for profiling of the TCR beta VDJ and CDR3. TCRdb reprocessed the reads via MiXCR and lists one record per CDR3 protein. The data contain a few hundred thousand distinct CDR3 sequences, over 60% of them singletons. V gene TRBV20-1 combines with J gene TRBJ2-7, with TRBD1 matching over 8 bases. Sequenced: sorted CD4+, CD8+, or CD8+CD57+ T cells (not recorded which) from PBMCs. The sequence derives from a human donor in good health. The CDR3 region is CSARGGQAYEQYF. The CDR3 nucleotides are TGCAGTGCTAGAGGGGGACAGGCCTACGAGCAGTACTTC.